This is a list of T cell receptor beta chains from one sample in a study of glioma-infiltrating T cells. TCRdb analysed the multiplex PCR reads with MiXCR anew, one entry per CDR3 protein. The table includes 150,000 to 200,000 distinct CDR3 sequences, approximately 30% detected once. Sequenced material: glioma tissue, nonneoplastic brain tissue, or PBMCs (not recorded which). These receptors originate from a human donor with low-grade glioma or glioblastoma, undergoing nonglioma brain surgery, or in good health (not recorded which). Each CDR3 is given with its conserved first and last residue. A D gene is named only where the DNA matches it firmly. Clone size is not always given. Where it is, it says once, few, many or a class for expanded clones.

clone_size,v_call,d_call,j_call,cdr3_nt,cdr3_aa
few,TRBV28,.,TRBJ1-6,TGTGCCAGCACCCCTGGGCAGTCCTATAATTCACCCCTCCACTTT,CASTPGQSYNSPLHF
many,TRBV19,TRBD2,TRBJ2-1,TGTGCCAGTAGTACCCGACTAGCGGACTACAATGAGCAGTTCTTC,CASSTRLADYNEQFF
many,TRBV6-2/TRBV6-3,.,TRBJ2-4,TGTGCCAGCAGGCAGGGATCCTCCCCAAACATTCAGTACTTC,CASRQGSSPNIQYF
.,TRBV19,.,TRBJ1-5,TGTGCCAGTAGTATCTCGTCAGGTCGTAGCAATCAGCCCCAGCATTTT,CASSISSGRSNQPQHF
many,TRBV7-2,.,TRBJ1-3,TGTGCCAGCAGCCCAGCGGGACACGGAGGAGGTGACACCATATATTTT,CASSPAGHGGGDTIYF
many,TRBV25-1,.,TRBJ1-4,TGTGCCAGCAGTGATTCTTCCGGGACGGTTAATGAAAAACTGTTTTTT,CASSDSSGTVNEKLFF
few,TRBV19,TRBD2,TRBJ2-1,TGTGCCAGTAGGGGACTAGGAACCTACAATGAGCAGTTCTTC,CASRGLGTYNEQFF
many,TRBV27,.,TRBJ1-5,TGTGCCAGCAGTTTAGGAGGACAGTGGGGTCAGCCCCAGCATTTT,CASSLGGQWGQPQHF
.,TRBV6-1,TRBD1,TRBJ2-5,TGTGCCAGCAGTCGGGAAAGACAGGGGATGGGGACCCAGTACTTC,CASSRERQGMGTQYF
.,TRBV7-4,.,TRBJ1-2,TGTGCCAGCACTCAACCCCCCCTCCCTGGCTACACCTTC,CASTQPPLPGYTF
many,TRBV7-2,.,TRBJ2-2,TGTGCCAGCAGCTTCGATAGAGGGGAGCTGTTTTTT,CASSFDRGELFF
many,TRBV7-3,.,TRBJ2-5,TGTGCCAGCAGCCCCAGCGTGGGGGATTCGGAGACCCAGTACTTC,CASSPSVGDSETQYF
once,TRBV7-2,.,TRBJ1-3,TGTGCCAGCAGCTCCCCTAGGGGGGCAGGAAACACCACATACTTT,CASSSPRGAGNTTYF
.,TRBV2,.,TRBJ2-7,TGTGCCAGCAGTGATGGTGGGGTGCGTGTCCGGGGCGAGCAGTACTTC,CASSDGGVRVRGEQYF
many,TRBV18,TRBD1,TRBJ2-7,TGTGCCAGCTCCCCGGACAGGGCGCACTACGAGCAGTACTTC,CASSPDRAHYEQYF
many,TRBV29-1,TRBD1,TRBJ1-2,TGCAGCCTGGGGGGGACAGGAGAAGCTGGCTACACCTTC,CSLGGTGEAGYTF
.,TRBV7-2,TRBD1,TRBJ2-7,TGTGCCAGCAGCCGCGCCCACACAGGGGGCCAGCAGTACTTC,CASSRAHTGGQQYF
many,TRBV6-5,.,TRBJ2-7,TGTGCCAGCAGTTACTCGGTAGTCGGGAGCCCTACCTACGAGCAGTACTTC,CASSYSVVGSPTYEQYF
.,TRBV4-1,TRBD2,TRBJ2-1,TGCGCCAGCAGCCAAGATCGGTGGACTAGCGGGAGGGGTCTGTCGGAGCAGTTCTTC,CASSQDRWTSGRGLSEQFF
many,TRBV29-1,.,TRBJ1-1,TGCAGCGGGACGGGGAACACTGAAGCTTTCTTT,CSGTGNTEAFF
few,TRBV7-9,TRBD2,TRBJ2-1,TGTGCCAGCAGCTTAAAAGCCCGGCTAGCGGGATCTCGGGATGAGCAGTTCTTC,CASSLKARLAGSRDEQFF
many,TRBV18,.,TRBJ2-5,TGTGCCAGCTCACCACCGCTTGGGGACAAAGAGACCCAGTACTTC,CASSPPLGDKETQYF
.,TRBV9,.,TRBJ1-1,TGTGCCAGCAGCCCTTCAACAGGCACTGAAGCTTTCTTT,CASSPSTGTEAFF
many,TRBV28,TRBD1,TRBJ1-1,TGTGCCAGCAGTCCCGGGACAGGGGGCCCACGCACTGAAGCTTTCTTT,CASSPGTGGPRTEAFF
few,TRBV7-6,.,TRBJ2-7,TGTGCCAGCAGCTACTATCCCCCTAGAAATGGCGGGACCTACGAGCAGTACTTC,CASSYYPPRNGGTYEQYF
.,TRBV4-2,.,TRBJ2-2,TGTGCCAGCAGCCCCCTGATGAACCGGGAGCTGTTTTTT,CASSPLMNRELFF
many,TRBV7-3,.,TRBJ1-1,TGTGCCAACCTCGAGACAAGGGGAGGGAACACTGAAGCTTTCTTT,CANLETRGGNTEAFF
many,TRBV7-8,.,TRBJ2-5,TGTGCCAGCAGCTTAGGGATGGGGTCGGGGATAGAGACCCAGTACTTC,CASSLGMGSGIETQYF
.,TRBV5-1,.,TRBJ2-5,TGCTCCAGCAGCTTCACTCCGAGCAACAAAGAGACCCAGTACTTC,CSSSFTPSNKETQYF
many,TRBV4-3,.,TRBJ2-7,TGCGCCAGCAGCCAAGACCGCCAACCTACTTACGAGCAGTACTTC,CASSQDRQPTYEQYF
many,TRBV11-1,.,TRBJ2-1,TGTGCCAGCAGCTTGGCGGGACGCTACAATGAGCAGTTCTTC,CASSLAGRYNEQFF
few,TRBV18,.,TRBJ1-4,TGTGCCAGCTCACCACCCGGGGCCTCTAATGAAAAACTGTTTTTT,CASSPPGASNEKLFF
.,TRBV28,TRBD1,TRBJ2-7,TGTGCCAGCCGCCTCCGGGACAGCACCTACGAGCAGTACTTC,CASRLRDSTYEQYF
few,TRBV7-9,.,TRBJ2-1,TGTGCCAGCAGCTTACTCGTCACGGGATCCTACAATGAGCAGTTCTTC,CASSLLVTGSYNEQFF
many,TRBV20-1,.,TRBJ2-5,TGCAGTGCTAGAGATCTAGTCCTGCAGGGACTCCAAGAGACCCAGTACTTC,CSARDLVLQGLQETQYF